This entry lists 25 T cell receptor beta chains sequenced from one sample in a study of cytomegalovirus exposure and HLA in healthy donors (dated 2017 in TCRdb). The method behind the library was the immunoSEQ multiplex PCR assay. For the multiplex PCR, a mixture combining 60 forward primers for TCR Vbeta segments and 13 reverse primers for TCR Jbeta segments was used. In its TCRdb copy, this immuneACCESS table keeps in-frame sequences only and misses some clones. Where compared with another copy, unresolved V genes explain less than half of these, and the others have no known cause. Across this sample there are fewer than 60,000 clones, with 50% to 70% seen only once. The biggest ten clones account for about 12% of the sample. Sequenced input: PBMCs. These receptors all come from a human donor in good health.

The chain has TRBV6-4 and TRBJ1-6; D is unclear. Germline V gives CDR1 MRHNA, CDR2 SNTAGT. The CDR3 totals 14 residues. V was clipped by 3 bases and J by 4 bases, with 7 bases between them. CDR3 protein: CASSEEGYNSPLHF. CDR3 bases: TGTGCCAGCAGTGAGGAGGGTTATAATTCACCCCTCCACTTT.

The chain is built from TRBV6-6 and TRBJ2-7, with TRBD1 matching 8 bases. CDR3 length equals 14 residues. Germline CDR1 is MNHNY and CDR2 is SVGAGI (reference sequence). Trimming removed 2 bases from V and 6 bases from J; junction bases left unmatched: 6. CDR3 nucleotides: TGTGCCAGCAGTTACCCAGTACAGGGGGGCGAGCAGTACTTC. It is translated as CASSYPVQGGEQYF.

This clone was picked up a small number of times. The rearrangement joins TRBV4-1 to TRBJ1-5; 7 bases match TRBD1. This CDR3 is built from 18 residues. Germline V lookup: CDR1 MGHRA, CDR2 YSYEKL. With V trimmed by 5 bases and J by 5 bases, 18 bases remained unmatched. As DNA, the CDR3 is TGCGCCAGCAGCACCCGACAGGGCTCCCGACGATTTGATCAGCCCCAGCATTTT. Encoded protein: CASSTRQGSRRFDQPQHF.

The rearrangement joins TRBV9 to TRBJ2-1, with D possibly matching TRBD2 (7 bases). Trimming left V 0 bases short and J 8 bases short, with 18 bases between. The CDR3 extends over 16 amino acids. Per germline, CDR1 SGDLS and CDR2 YYNGEE. The CDR3 nucleotides are TGTGCCAGCAGCGTAGGGGAGGGGGGGCCGGGTTATGAGCAGTTCTTC. Amino acid sequence: CASSVGEGGPGYEQFF.

J is TRBJ1-5 and V is TRBV2, with a possible D match to TRBD1 (5 bases). V was clipped by 2 bases and J by 5 bases, with 13 bases between them. This CDR3 comprises 15 residues. CDR1 and CDR2 (germline): SNHLY, FYNNEI. The CDR3: CASSETGTAYQPQHF. For the CDR3, the DNA is TGTGCCAGCAGTGAAACCGGGACTGCCTATCAGCCCCAGCATTTT.

This clone appeared a few times. The chain employs TRBV7-2 and TRBJ1-6, with D unclear. Germline assignment: CDR1 SGHTA and CDR2 FQGNSA. There are 13 residues in the CDR3. Trimming took 5 bases from V and 14 from J, leaving 16 bases between them. This CDR3 reads CASSTPGSSALHF. As DNA, the CDR3 is TGTGCCAGCAGCACACCGGGGTCTTCGGCCCTCCACTTT.

The chain joins TRBV30 to TRBJ2-1; D might be TRBD2 (5 bases). The germline CDR1 and CDR2 sequences are GTSNPN and SVGIG (reference sequence). The CDR3 is 12 residues long. Trimming shortened V by 2 bases and J by 4 bases, and 6 bases separated the two germline ends. CDR3 loop: CAWSPGYNEQFF. CDR3 in DNA: TGTGCCTGGAGTCCGGGATACAATGAGCAGTTCTTC.

The rearrangement links TRBV18 to TRBJ1-4, with 9 bases that match TRBD1. CDR1 and CDR2 from the germline V gene are KGHSH and LQKENI. Trimming took 3 bases from V and 3 from J; bases not matched to a gene: 5. The CDR3 sequence is 16 residues long. The CDR3 nucleotides are TGTGCCAGCTCACCGCAGGACAGGGGTGCTAATGAAAAACTGTTTTTT. Translation: CASSPQDRGANEKLFF.

The chain couples TRBV7-2 to TRBJ1-3; D not resolved. Germline CDR1 SGHTA, CDR2 FQGNSA. Trimming took off 8 bases at V and 2 bases at J, with 10 bases between the two ends. The CDR3 runs to 13 residues. CDR3 amino acids: CASGGGAGNTIYF. CDR3 DNA sequence: TGTGCCAGCGGCGGTGGCGCTGGAAACACCATATATTTT.

This clone has only a few counts. This chain joins TRBV30 and TRBJ2-2, with 13 bases identical to TRBD2. J lost 6 bases, V lost 2 bases, and 9 bases had no gene match. The CDR3 has 17 residues. The V gene's germline CDR1 is GTSNPN and CDR2 SVGIG (reference sequence). Here the CDR3 reads CAWSTPGLAGRAGELFF. CDR3 nucleotides: TGTGCCTGGAGTACACCGGGACTAGCGGGAAGGGCCGGGGAGCTGTTTTTT.

V and J are TRBV5-1 and TRBJ1-4, with TRBD1 as a possible D gene (5 bases). V dropped 0 bases and J dropped 6 bases, with 18 bases sitting between them. The length of the CDR3 is 17 residues. Germline loops: CDR1 SGHRS, CDR2 YFSETQ. The CDR3 loop reads CASSLAGTGGADEKLFF. The CDR3, as DNA: TGCGCCAGCAGCTTGGCCGGGACGGGAGGGGCGGATGAAAAACTGTTTTTT.

The V call is TRBV6-5, the J call TRBJ1-1; D uncertain. V was trimmed by 0 bases and J by 0 bases, leaving 8 bases between them. Germline CDR1 and CDR2: MNHEY and SVGAGI. The CDR3 has 15 amino acids. The CDR3 here is CASSYSWRLNTEAFF. The CDR3 nucleotides are TGTGCCAGCAGTTACTCGTGGCGGCTGAACACTGAAGCTTTCTTT.

This chain connects TRBV27 to TRBJ2-1; 9 bases align to TRBD2. Germline V gene sequence: CDR1 MNHEY, CDR2 SMNVEV (reference sequence). The trim removed 5 bases at V and 7 bases at J, leaving 9 bases unmatched. There are 15 residues in the CDR3. The CDR3 DNA reads TGTGCCAGCAGTACCAATAGCGGGGGCCCTAATGAGCAGTTCTTC. This encodes CASSTNSGGPNEQFF.

As regards this clone: The junction departs from the called germline gene at one end, perhaps through a read error. This rearrangement joins TRBV10-3 to TRBJ1-2; D gene unclear. This CDR3 is built from 13 residues. Germline values: CDR1 ENHRY, CDR2 SYGVKD. The CDR3 loop is CAISESGSSFAFF. The CDR3 coding sequence is TGTGCCATCAGTGAGTCGGGGAGCTCCTTCGCTTTCTTC.

The rearrangement links TRBV12-5 to TRBJ1-5; 7 bases are shared with TRBD1. The CDR3 runs to 19 residues. Germline CDR1 reads LGHNT; CDR2 reads FRNRAP. Trimming at V came to 2 bases and at J to 5 bases, leaving 18 bases not matched to a gene. This CDR3 reads CASGLYRGGGLVPHQPQHF. Written as DNA, the CDR3 is TGTGCTAGTGGTTTGTACAGGGGAGGCGGTTTGGTCCCCCATCAGCCCCAGCATTTT.

This clone was seen only a few times. The J gene is TRBJ2-7, the V gene TRBV19, with D perhaps matching TRBD2 (6 bases). The germline V and J ends were trimmed by 3 bases and 0 bases, with 12 bases remaining between them. The germline V gene encodes CDR1 LNHDA and CDR2 SQIVND (reference sequence). The CDR3 is 15 amino acids. DNA for the CDR3: TGTGCCAGTAGTATCCGCGGGGTGAGCTCCTACGAGCAGTACTTC. Amino acid sequence: CASSIRGVSSYEQYF.

The rearrangement uses TRBV7-6 and TRBJ1-2; 7 bases match TRBD1. Per germline, CDR1 SGHVS and CDR2 FNYEAQ. The V and J ends lost 4 bases and 2 bases, in that order; junction bases with no gene match: 7. There are 15 residues in the CDR3. The CDR3: CASSSLRGMNYGYTF. DNA of the CDR3: TGTGCCAGCAGCTCCCTCAGGGGGATGAACTATGGCTACACCTTC. Together with reference TRBV7-6 and TRBJ1-2, the CDR3 gives the full variable domain: GAGVSQSPRYKVTKRGQDVALRCDPISGHVSLYWYRQALGQGPEFLTYFNYEAQQDKSGLPNDRFSAERPEGSISTLTIQRTEQRDSAMYRCASSSLRGMNYGYTFGSGTRLTVV.

The genes are TRBV5-1 and TRBJ1-5; 12 bases map to TRBD1. V shed 4 bases, J shed 7 bases, and the junction held 6 bases outside the gene matches. The length of the CDR3 is 15 residues. From germline, CDR1 is SGHRS and CDR2 YFSETQ. For the CDR3, the DNA is TGCGCCAGCAGCCCGGGACAGGGGGCAGGGCAGCCCCAGCATTTT. Residues: CASSPGQGAGQPQHF.

The chain carries TRBV9 and TRBJ1-1, with a tentative D call TRBD1 (6 bases). From germline, CDR1 is SGDLS and CDR2 YYNGEE. The CDR3 covers 13 residues. Trimming pared 3 bases from V and 4 bases from J, leaving 10 bases between. CDR3 nucleotides: TGTGCCAGCAGCGGTCAGGGGTTCACTGAAGCTTTCTTT. Protein product: CASSGQGFTEAFF.

V usage is TRBV21-1 and J usage is TRBJ2-1; the table's D gene call, TRBD2, was not cross checked with the DNA. TRBV21-1 is a documented pseudogene. The CDR3 totals 16 residues. CDR3 DNA sequence: TGTGCCAGCAGCAAAGGGAGGGGACTAGCCCCCAATGAGCAGTTCTTC. Translation gives CASSKGRGLAPNEQFF.

This chain joins TRBV6-6 and TRBJ2-3; 7 nucleotides align to TRBD2. Germline CDR1 MNHNY, CDR2 SVGAGI (reference sequence). The length of the CDR3 is 13 residues. V was pared by 7 bases and J by 6 bases, with 7 bases of the junction left unmatched. This CDR3 reads CASISGDQDTQYF. The CDR3 nucleotides are TGTGCCAGCATAAGCGGGGACCAGGATACGCAGTATTTT.

This clone was counted once. An end of the junction does not agree with germline; a read error may underlie this. The rearrangement uses TRBV7-9 and TRBJ2-7; the match to TRBD1 covers 12 bases. This CDR3 is built from 16 residues. Germline CDR1 SEHNR, CDR2 FQNEAQ (reference sequence). CDR3 region: CSSSYHRDRGPHEQYF. CDR3 in DNA: TGTTCCAGCAGTTACCACAGGGACAGGGGGCCCCACGAGCAGTACTTC.

DNA for the CDR3: TGTGCCAGCAGTGACATCTCCTACGAGCAGTACTTC. Its protein is CASSDISYEQYF. The chain couples TRBV25-1 to TRBJ2-7; D is uncertain. V lost 3 bases and J lost 0, with 3 bases in between. Per the germline V gene, CDR1 is MGHDK and CDR2 is SYGVNS. This CDR3 region has 12 residues.

The gene calls are TRBV7-2 and TRBJ2-7, with 7 nucleotides matching TRBD1. The CDR3 sequence is 14 residues long. The V and J ends lost 4 bases and 1 base, in that order; junction bases with no gene match: 4. From germline, CDR1 is SGHTA and CDR2 FQGNSA. CDR3 DNA: TGTGCCAGCAGCTCGACAGGGTTATCCTACGAGCAGTACTTC. This sequence encodes CASSSTGLSYEQYF.

This sequence joins TRBV7-8 and TRBJ1-1; no firm D call. CDR3 size: 16 residues. Germline V gene data show CDR1 as SGHVS and CDR2 as FQNEAQ. Trimming shortened V by 7 bases and J by 2 bases, and 20 bases separated the two germline ends. The chain's CDR3 is CASTPPLGITNTEAFF. The CDR3 nucleotides read TGTGCCAGCACCCCCCCACTAGGGATTACCAACACTGAAGCTTTCTTT.